This TCR beta chain was documented in a study of identical twins (dated by TCRdb to 2016 to 2017). As for the study more broadly: The study deep-sequenced TCR alpha and beta repertoires from monozygotic twins, unrelated adults of various ages and cord blood to test whether fetal clonotypes persist. Replicate twin experiments were performed at different times using different library preparation protocols to rule out contamination. Findings and caveats that apply to the study as a whole: Invariant T cells such as MAIT and iNKT could partly confound zero-insertion analyses, though diverse VJ usage argued against this for most clonotypes. Out-of-frame TCR alpha sharing in monozygotic twins was systematically underestimated by recombination models, whereas sharing between unrelated individuals was in agreement with the recombination models. Because the same donors could not be followed over many years, conclusions were based on cross-sectional statistical analysis. Compared with coincidental sharing between unrelated individuals, out-of-frame TCR alpha sequences shared between twins had an excess of sequences with low generation probability. Abundant cord blood beta clonotypes had fewer insertions, young adult naive repertoires showed a similar but weaker trend, and memory repertoires showed no such trend. In beta out-of-frame sequences, excess twin sharing was weaker, because having fewer shared sequences lowered the signal-to-noise ratio.

Cut back by 4 bases and 1 base, the V and J ends lie 10 bases apart. Taken from cysteine to phenylalanine, the CDR3 has 14 residues. Only the CDR3 region is kept as DNA, spanning 42 bases read in frame from base 1. Notes on this clonotype: Its antigen is unknown. No base qualities exist here, and no much larger clone lies one base off it.

Libraries were prepared through 5' RACE. TCRdb records Illumina HiSeq 2000 as the sequencer. Template switching added a universal primer binding site, and the final cDNA carried a unique molecular identifier that allowed TCR cDNA molecules to be counted accurately. First-strand cDNA for TCR alpha and beta chains was synthesized from specific primers in the conserved constant-segment region. To control for contamination, each cDNA library was double barcoded with a SMART-Mk sample barcode plus Illumina barcodes. TruSeq adapter sequences and Illumina sample barcodes were added in two successive PCR steps. The TCR alpha and beta cDNA libraries were sequenced on the Illumina HiSeq platform using custom primers. In the original analysis: MiGEC processed the raw reads to extract unique molecular identifiers, while MiXCR was used to determine the CDR3 positions. Recombination models were inferred per individual with the repgenHMM and IGoR tools using an EM algorithm. The analysis of shared clonotypes was done with the tcR package in R, with sharing normalized by the product of cloneset sizes. To study raw recombination without the effects of thymic and clonal selection, out-of-frame nonproductive sequences were analyzed. TCRdb passed the public sequencing reads through fastp at Q25 and MiXCR, retaining productive beta sequences. CDR3 protein duplicates are merged, each entry listing the most common genes and DNA. TCRdb, not the original authors, processed these V and J calls. The sample has about 890,000 distinct CDR3 sequences on record, around 12% of them singletons. Of the sample, about 1.5% falls within the top ten clones.

All donors were healthy Caucasians. The twin cohort comprised three pairs of female monozygotic twins, all aged roughly 18 to 29 years. Peripheral blood mononuclear cells were the source from which RNA for the TCR libraries was isolated. The sample was also linked to a second study, of yellow fever vaccine responses in identical twins. The second study, in turn, reports: The T cell response to vaccination in identical twins was reported by the authors to appear partly convergent and partly personalized. In identical twins, the study followed T cell clones that responded to the vaccine with precision.

The sample consisted of PBMCs. The receptor's source is a young woman in good health. The chain links TRBV12-3 or TRBV12-4 with TRBJ2-5, with no confidently assigned D gene. The DNA sequence is as follows: TGTGCCAGCAGTTCTCGGCCGTCCCAAGAGACCCAGTACTTC. Its amino acids are CASSSRPSQETQYF.